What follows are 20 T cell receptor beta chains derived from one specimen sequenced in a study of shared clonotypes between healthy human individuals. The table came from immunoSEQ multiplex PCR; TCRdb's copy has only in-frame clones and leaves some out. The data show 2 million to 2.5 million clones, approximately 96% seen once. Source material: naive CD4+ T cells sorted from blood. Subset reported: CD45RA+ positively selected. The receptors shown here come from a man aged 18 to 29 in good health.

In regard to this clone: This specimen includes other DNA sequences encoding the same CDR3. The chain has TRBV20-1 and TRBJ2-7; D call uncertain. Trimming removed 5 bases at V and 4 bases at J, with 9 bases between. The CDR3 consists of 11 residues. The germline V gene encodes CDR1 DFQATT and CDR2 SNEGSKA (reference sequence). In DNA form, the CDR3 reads TGCAGTGCTCGGTCGGATTACGAGCAGTACTTC. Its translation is CSARSDYEQYF.

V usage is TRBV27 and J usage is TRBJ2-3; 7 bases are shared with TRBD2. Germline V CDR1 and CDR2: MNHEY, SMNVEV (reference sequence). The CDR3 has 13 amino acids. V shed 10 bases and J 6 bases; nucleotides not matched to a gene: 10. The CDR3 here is CATRLAGDDTQYF. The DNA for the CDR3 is TGTGCCACCCGATTAGCGGGTGACGATACGCAGTATTTT.

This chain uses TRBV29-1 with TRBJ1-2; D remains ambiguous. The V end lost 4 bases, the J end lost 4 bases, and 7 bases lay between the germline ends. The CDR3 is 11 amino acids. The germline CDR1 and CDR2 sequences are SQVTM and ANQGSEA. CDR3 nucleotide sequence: TGCAGCGTTGGCATGATCTATGGCTACACCTTC. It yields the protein CSVGMIYGYTF. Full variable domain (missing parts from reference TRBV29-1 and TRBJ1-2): SAVISQKPSRDICQRGTSLTIQCQVDSQVTMMFWYRQQPGQSLTLIATANQGSEATYESGFVIDKFPISRPNLTFSTLTVSNMSPEDSSIYLCSVGMIYGYTFGSGTRLTVV.

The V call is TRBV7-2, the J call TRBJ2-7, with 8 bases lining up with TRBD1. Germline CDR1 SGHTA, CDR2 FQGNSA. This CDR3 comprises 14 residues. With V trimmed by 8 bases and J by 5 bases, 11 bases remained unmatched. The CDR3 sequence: CASSFDRGGDEQYF. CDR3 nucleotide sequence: TGTGCCAGCTCCTTCGACAGGGGTGGCGACGAGCAGTACTTC.

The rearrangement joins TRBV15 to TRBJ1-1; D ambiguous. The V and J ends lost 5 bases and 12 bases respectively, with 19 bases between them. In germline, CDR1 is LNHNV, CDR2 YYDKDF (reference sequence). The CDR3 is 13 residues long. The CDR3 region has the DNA TGTGCCACCAGCGGCGAAGCTTTCTTGACCTCTTTCTTT. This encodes CATSGEAFLTSFF.

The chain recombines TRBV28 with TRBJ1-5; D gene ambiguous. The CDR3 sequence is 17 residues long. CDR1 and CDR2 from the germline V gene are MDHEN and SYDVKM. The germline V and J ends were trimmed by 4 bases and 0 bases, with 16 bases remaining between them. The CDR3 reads CASSSRWGGYSNQPQHF. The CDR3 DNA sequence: TGTGCCAGCAGTTCGCGATGGGGAGGATATAGCAATCAGCCCCAGCATTTT.

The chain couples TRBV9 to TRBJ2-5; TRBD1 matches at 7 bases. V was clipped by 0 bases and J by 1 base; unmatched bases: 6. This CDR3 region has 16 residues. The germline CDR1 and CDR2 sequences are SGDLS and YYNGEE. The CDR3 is CASSVALTGIQETQYF. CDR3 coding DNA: TGTGCCAGCAGCGTAGCCCTGACAGGGATCCAAGAGACCCAGTACTTC.

In DNA, the CDR3 is TGCGCCAGCAGCCAAGTTTTTTGGGGGACAGGGGTCCCCGGGGAGCTGTTTTTT. Translation gives CASSQVFWGTGVPGELFF. The chain joins TRBV4-1 to TRBJ2-2, with TRBD1 identical over 10 bases. The CDR3 is made up of 18 amino acids. The germline V gene has CDR1 MGHRA and CDR2 YSYEKL. After removal of 1 base from V and 6 bases from J, the junction contained 11 bases not matched to a gene.

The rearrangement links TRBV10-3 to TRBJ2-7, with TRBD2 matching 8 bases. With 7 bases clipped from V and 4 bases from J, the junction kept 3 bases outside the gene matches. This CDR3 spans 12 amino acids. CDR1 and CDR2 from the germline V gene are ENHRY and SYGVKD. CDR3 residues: CAINPGGYEQYF. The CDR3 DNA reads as TGTGCCATCAATCCGGGGGGGTACGAGCAGTACTTC.

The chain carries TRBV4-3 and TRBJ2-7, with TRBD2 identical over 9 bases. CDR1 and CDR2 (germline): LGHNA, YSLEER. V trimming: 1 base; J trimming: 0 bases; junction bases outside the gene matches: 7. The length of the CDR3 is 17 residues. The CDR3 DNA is TGCGCCAGCAGCCAAGGGTTATTTAGCGGGGGCTCCTACGAGCAGTACTTC. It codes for CASSQGLFSGGSYEQYF.

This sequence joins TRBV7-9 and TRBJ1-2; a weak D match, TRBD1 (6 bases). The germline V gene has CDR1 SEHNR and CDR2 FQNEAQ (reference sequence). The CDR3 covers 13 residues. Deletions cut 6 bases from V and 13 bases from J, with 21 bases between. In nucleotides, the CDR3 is TGTGCCAGCAGTTGGGGATACAGGGCCGAAGTCACCTTC. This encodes CASSWGYRAEVTF.

The CDR3: CASSLSLGAGRYEQYF. The CDR3 nucleotides read TGTGCCAGCAGTTTATCTCTCGGGGCAGGGAGGTACGAGCAGTACTTC. The chain uses TRBV28 and TRBJ2-7; the D gene is possibly TRBD2 (6 bases). Germline loops: CDR1 MDHEN, CDR2 SYDVKM. The V and J ends lost 1 base and 4 bases respectively, with 17 bases between them. CDR3 length: 16 amino acids.

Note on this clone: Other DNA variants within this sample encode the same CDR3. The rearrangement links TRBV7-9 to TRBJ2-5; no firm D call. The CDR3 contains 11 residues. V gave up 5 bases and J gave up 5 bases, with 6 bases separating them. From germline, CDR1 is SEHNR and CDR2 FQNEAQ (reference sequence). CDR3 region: CASSPRETQYF. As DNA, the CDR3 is TGTGCCAGCAGCCCCCGTGAGACCCAGTACTTC.

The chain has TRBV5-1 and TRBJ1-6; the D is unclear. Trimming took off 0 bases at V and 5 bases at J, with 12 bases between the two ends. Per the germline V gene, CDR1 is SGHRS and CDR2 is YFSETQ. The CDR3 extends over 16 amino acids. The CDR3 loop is CASSLGGLGNNSPLHF. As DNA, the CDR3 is TGCGCCAGCAGCTTGGGTGGCTTGGGGAATAATTCACCCCTCCACTTT.

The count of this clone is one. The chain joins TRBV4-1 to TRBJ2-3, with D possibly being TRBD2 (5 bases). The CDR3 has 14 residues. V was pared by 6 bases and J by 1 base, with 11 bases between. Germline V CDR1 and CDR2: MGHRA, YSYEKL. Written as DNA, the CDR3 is TGCGCCAGCAGACCCCCCGGGGGCACAGATACGCAGTATTTT. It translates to CASRPPGGTDTQYF.

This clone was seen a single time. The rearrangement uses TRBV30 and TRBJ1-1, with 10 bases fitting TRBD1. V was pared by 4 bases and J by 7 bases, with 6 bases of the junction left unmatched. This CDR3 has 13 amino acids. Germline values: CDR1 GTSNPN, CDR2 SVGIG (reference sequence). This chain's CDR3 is CAWKRQGADEAFF. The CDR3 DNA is TGTGCCTGGAAAAGACAGGGGGCTGATGAAGCTTTCTTT.

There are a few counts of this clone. The CDR3 region is CASSIGHPGLNNSPLHF. The CDR3 DNA reads TGTGCCAGTAGTATAGGTCACCCGGGTCTCAATAATTCACCCCTCCACTTT. The rearrangement joins TRBV19 to TRBJ1-6; no firm D call. CDR3 length: 17 residues. CDR1 is LNHDA, CDR2 SQIVND, per germline (reference sequence). V lost 1 base, J lost 5 bases, and 15 bases lay in between. Full variable domain (remainder filled in from reference TRBV19 and TRBJ1-6): DGGITQSPKYLFRKEGQNVTLSCEQNLNHDAMYWYRQDPGQGLRLIYYSQIVNDFQKGDIAEGYSVSREKKESFPLTVTSAQKNPTAFYLCASSIGHPGLNNSPLHFGNGTRLTVT.

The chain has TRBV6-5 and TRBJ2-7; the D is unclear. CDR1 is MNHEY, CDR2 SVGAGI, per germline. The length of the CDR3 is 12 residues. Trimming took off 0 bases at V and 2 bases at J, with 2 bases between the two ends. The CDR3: CASSYSTYEQYF. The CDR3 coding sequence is TGTGCCAGCAGTTACTCAACCTACGAGCAGTACTTC.

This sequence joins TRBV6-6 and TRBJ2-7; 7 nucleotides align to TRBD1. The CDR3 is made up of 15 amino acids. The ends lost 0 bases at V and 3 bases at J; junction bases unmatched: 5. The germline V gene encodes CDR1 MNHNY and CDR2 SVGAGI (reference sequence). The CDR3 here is CASSYSRGQNYEQYF. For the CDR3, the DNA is TGTGCCAGCAGTTACTCTCGGGGACAGAACTACGAGCAGTACTTC.

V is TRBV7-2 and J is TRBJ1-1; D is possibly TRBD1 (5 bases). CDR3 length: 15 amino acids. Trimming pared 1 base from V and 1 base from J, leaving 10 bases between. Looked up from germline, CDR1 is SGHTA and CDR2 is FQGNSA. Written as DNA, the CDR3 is TGTGCCAGCAGCTTAGGGGGCAGAACGAACACTGAAGCTTTCTTT. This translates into CASSLGGRTNTEAFF.